This entry lists 22 T cell receptor beta chains sequenced from one sample in a study of cytomegalovirus exposure and HLA in healthy donors. Use of 60 Vbeta and 13 Jbeta primers characterized the PCR. Only in-frame clones appear in the TCRdb table, and some are missing; sequencing was by immunoSEQ multiplex PCR. The sample comprises under 130,000 clones, just under 80% of which are singletons, and about 6% rests with the top ten. Input material: PBMCs. The receptors stem from a male donor in good health and CMV-seronegative.

V usage is TRBV29-1 and J usage is TRBJ1-5, with 7 bases aligning to TRBD1. The V segment lost 8 bases and the J segment 6 bases; nucleotides outside the gene matches: 10. Germline CDR1 is SQVTM and CDR2 is ANQGSEA. CDR3 size: 13 residues. CDR3 nucleotides: TGCAGCCTGACAGGGAGCGGCGGTCAGCCCCAGCATTTT. Translation: CSLTGSGGQPQHF.

This clone has a single count. The chain links TRBV6-5 to TRBJ2-5; D is perhaps TRBD1 (6 bases). The end of the DNA aligns better with TRBJ2-7, so the J call may be wrong. CDR1 is MNHEY, CDR2 SVGAGI, per germline. The CDR3 runs 14 residues. CDR3 in amino acids: CASSSRGLGAEQYF. CDR3 in DNA: TGTGCCAGCAGTTCAAGGGGGTTAGGTGCCGAGCAGTACTTC.

The chain couples TRBV18 to TRBJ1-5; 9 positions match TRBD1. Germline CDR1 reads KGHSH; CDR2 reads LQKENI. Trimming at V came to 3 bases and at J to 6 bases, leaving 3 bases not matched to a gene. The CDR3 is 14 amino acids. The CDR3 region is CASSPTGGVQPQHF. The CDR3, as DNA: TGTGCCAGCTCACCTACAGGGGGCGTTCAGCCCCAGCATTTT.

A few counts support this clone. The chain uses TRBV10-2 and TRBJ1-5; D uncertain. V was pared by 10 bases and J by 3 bases, with 19 bases between. Germline V CDR1 and CDR2: WSHSY, SAAADI. This CDR3 has 15 residues. The CDR3 DNA follows: TGCGCCACCGCTGAAGCCTCCGACTCCAATCAGCCCCAGCATTTT. This translates into CATAEASDSNQPQHF.

The chain carries TRBV4-3 and TRBJ1-1; 8 bases line up with TRBD1. Trimming removed 2 bases from V and 6 bases from J; junction bases left unmatched: 8. The CDR3 totals 15 residues. Germline CDR1 and CDR2: LGHNA and YSLEER. For the CDR3, the DNA is TGCGCCAGCAGCCAATTTGGACAGGGTTCTTCTGAAGCTTTCTTT. Translating it yields CASSQFGQGSSEAFF.

The CDR3 sequence: CASSLGQGGPGANVLTF. Written as DNA, the CDR3 is TGCGCCAGCAGCTTGGGACAGGGCGGGCCTGGGGCCAACGTCCTGACTTTC. V and J are TRBV5-1 and TRBJ2-6; TRBD1 agrees at 7 bases. The germline CDR1 and CDR2 sequences are SGHRS and YFSETQ. With 0 bases clipped from V and 2 bases from J, the junction kept 5 bases outside the gene matches. The CDR3 totals 17 residues.

The V call is TRBV18, the J call TRBJ1-2, with 8 bases identical to TRBD1. The CDR3 totals 15 residues. Germline trimming cut 3 bases from V and 4 bases from J; bases unmatched to any gene: 7. Germline CDR1 and CDR2: KGHSH and LQKENI. For the CDR3, the DNA is TGTGCCAGCTCACCCAACCTCGGACAGGGCTATGGCTACACCTTC. As protein: CASSPNLGQGYGYTF.

A few counts support this clone. The chain links TRBV7-2 to TRBJ2-7, with TRBD2 as a possible D gene (5 bases). The CDR3 loop spans 12 amino acids. The V end lost 1 base, the J end lost 12 bases, and 13 bases lay between the germline ends. The germline gives CDR1 SGHTA, CDR2 FQGNSA. CDR3 nucleotides: TGTGCCAGCAGCTTAGGGACTCTTCCGGGGTACTTC. It specifies CASSLGTLPGYF.

V usage is TRBV27 and J usage is TRBJ1-2; a possible D gene is TRBD1 (6 bases). Per the germline V gene, CDR1 is MNHEY and CDR2 is SMNVEV (reference sequence). The CDR3 has 15 residues. V was shortened by 5 bases and J by 5 bases, with 18 bases between the two germline ends. In DNA, the CDR3 is TGTGCCAGCAGTCAACGGACAGCGAGGGGGTATGGCTACACCTTC. It codes for CASSQRTARGYGYTF.

The chain combines TRBV2 with TRBJ2-7; 8 bases match TRBD1. CDR1 is SNHLY, CDR2 FYNNEI, per germline. V lost 2 bases and J lost 5; bases outside the gene matches: 5. This CDR3 has 14 amino acids. The chain's CDR3 is CASSERTGIHEQYF. The CDR3 bases are TGTGCCAGCAGTGAACGGACAGGGATACACGAGCAGTACTTC. Filled out from reference TRBV2 and TRBJ2-7, the complete variable domain reads EPEVTQTPSHQVTQMGQEVILRCVPISNHLYFYWYRQILGQKVEFLVSFYNNEISEKSEIFDDQFSVERPDGSNFTLKIRSTKLEDSAMYFCASSERTGIHEQYFGPGTRLTVT.

This clone has more than one count but fewer than ten. This chain links TRBV9 with TRBJ1-4; the match to TRBD1 covers 8 bases. J lost 10 bases, V lost 3 bases, and 11 bases had no gene match. The germline V gene encodes CDR1 SGDLS and CDR2 YYNGEE. This CDR3 comprises 15 residues. The CDR3 DNA sequence: TGTGCCAGCAGCGAAACCACCGGGACAGGTGCAAAACTGTTTTTT. It is translated as CASSETTGTGAKLFF.

This clone was seen ten or more times. The V and J genes are TRBV6-4 and TRBJ2-3; 7 bases match TRBD1. The CDR3 has 14 residues. CDR1 MRHNA and CDR2 SNTAGT come from the germline V gene. J lost 4 bases, V lost 2 bases, and 3 bases had no gene match. CDR3 protein: CASSDAQGADTQYF. As DNA, the CDR3 is TGTGCCAGCAGTGACGCCCAGGGGGCAGATACGCAGTATTTT.

The genes are TRBV9 and TRBJ1-2; a possible D gene is TRBD1 (6 bases). The CDR3 spans 15 residues. Germline lookup yields CDR1 SGDLS and CDR2 YYNGEE. V was cut by 3 bases and J by 4 bases, with 16 bases left in between. This chain's CDR3 is CASSERAGVGYGYTF. CDR3 DNA: TGTGCCAGCAGCGAGAGGGCAGGGGTCGGCTATGGCTACACCTTC.

The rearrangement joins TRBV27 to TRBJ1-2; the D is unclear. V lost 5 bases, J lost 4 bases, and 8 bases lay in between. In germline, CDR1 is MNHEY, CDR2 SMNVEV (reference sequence). The CDR3 sequence is 12 residues long. CDR3 residues: CASSNTSYGYTF. The CDR3 region has the DNA TGTGCCAGCAGTAATACATCCTATGGCTACACCTTC.

The CDR3 DNA reads TGTGCCAGCAGCTTGAACCTAGCGGGTTACAATGAGCAGTTCTTC. Protein sequence: CASSLNLAGYNEQFF. V and J are TRBV11-3 and TRBJ2-1; 8 bases line up with TRBD2. This CDR3 comprises 15 residues. CDR1 and CDR2 from the germline V gene are SGHNT and YENEEA. After removal of 3 bases from V and 4 bases from J, the junction contained 5 bases not matched to a gene. The variable domain in full, completed from reference TRBV11-3 and TRBJ2-1, reads EAGVVQSPRYKIIEKKQPVAFWCNPISGHNTLYWYLQNLGQGPELLIRYENEEAVDDSQLPKDRFSAERLKGVDSTLKIQPAELGDSAVYLCASSLNLAGYNEQFFGPGTRLTVL.

V is TRBV19 and J is TRBJ2-3, with 8 bases fitting TRBD1. Germline CDR1 is LNHDA and CDR2 is SQIVND (reference sequence). With V trimmed by 1 base and J by 2 bases, 11 bases remained unmatched. The CDR3 runs to 18 residues. The CDR3 reads CASSIAARRTGTTDTQYF. The CDR3 DNA is TGTGCCAGTAGTATAGCCGCTCGACGGACAGGGACCACAGATACGCAGTATTTT.

The chain carries TRBV29-1 and TRBJ1-4, with no clear D. The CDR3 spans 13 residues. V shed 4 bases and J shed 7 bases, with 13 bases lying between them. Germline loops: CDR1 SQVTM, CDR2 ANQGSEA. The CDR3 DNA is TGCAGCGTTGTAATAACAGATGGTGAAAAACTGTTTTTT. Translating gives CSVVITDGEKLFF.

This chain links TRBV27 with TRBJ1-1; D is possibly TRBD1 (5 bases). CDR3 length: 13 residues. The germline CDR1 and CDR2 sequences are MNHEY and SMNVEV (reference sequence). Trimming pared 4 bases from V and 5 bases from J, leaving 11 bases between. This CDR3 reads CASSYGAVTEAFF. Written as DNA, the CDR3 is TGTGCCAGCAGTTATGGGGCTGTGACTGAAGCTTTCTTT.

The chain uses TRBV7-2 and TRBJ2-1; 7 bases align to TRBD1. J was trimmed by 0 bases and V by 2 bases; bases with no gene match: 13. CDR1 and CDR2 (germline): SGHTA, FQGNSA. The CDR3 sequence is 19 residues long. The CDR3 reads CASSLKGRGSATSYNEQFF. DNA of the CDR3: TGTGCCAGCAGCTTAAAGGGCAGGGGGTCCGCCACCTCCTACAATGAGCAGTTCTTC.

Comment on this clone: Sequence at one end of the junction differs from germline and may be a read error. V and J are TRBV7-9 and TRBJ1-2, with D tentatively TRBD1 (5 bases). The CDR3 sequence is 17 residues long. Germline CDR1 SEHNR, CDR2 FQNEAQ (reference sequence). The CDR3 coding sequence is TGTTCCAGCAGCCCCGGACTCAGGGAGGAGGGTAACTATGGCTACACCTTC. Translating gives CSSSPGLREEGNYGYTF.

This chain connects TRBV19 to TRBJ1-1, with TRBD1 matching over 7 bases. Germline V gene data show CDR1 as LNHDA and CDR2 as SQIVND (reference sequence). The CDR3 loop spans 12 amino acids. J gave up 6 bases and V 3 bases, and 1 base lay outside the gene matches. This chain's CDR3 is CASSITGAEAFF. DNA of the CDR3: TGTGCCAGTAGTATCACAGGGGCTGAAGCTTTCTTT. The full variable domain, its missing parts supplied by reference TRBV19 and TRBJ1-1, is DGGITQSPKYLFRKEGQNVTLSCEQNLNHDAMYWYRQDPGQGLRLIYYSQIVNDFQKGDIAEGYSVSREKKESFPLTVTSAQKNPTAFYLCASSITGAEAFFGQGTRLTVV.

The chain couples TRBV9 to TRBJ2-3; TRBD1 is a possible D gene (5 bases). The CDR3 covers 15 residues. Trimming left V 0 bases short and J 0 bases short, with 8 bases between. Germline V lookup: CDR1 SGDLS, CDR2 YYNGEE. The CDR3 loop is CASSVVDRSTDTQYF. CDR3 nucleotide sequence: TGTGCCAGCAGCGTAGTAGACAGAAGCACAGATACGCAGTATTTT.